Below are 25 T cell receptor beta chains sequenced from a single sample in a study of cytomegalovirus exposure and HLA in healthy donors (dated by TCRdb to between 2016 and 2019). Libraries were prepared through the immunoSEQ multiplex PCR assay. A mixture of 60 forward primers for TCR Vbeta segments and 13 reverse primers for TCR Jbeta segments was used in the multiplex PCR. TCRdb took this table from immuneACCESS and kept in-frame rearrangements with V and J called. Such tables lack part of the clones; where checked against another copy, unresolved V genes explain under half of the gap, and the rest is unexplained. Present in this sample are 210,000 or so clones, less than 85% of which were seen just once. The ten largest clones take up around 0.63% of the sample. The sequenced sample consisted of PBMCs. These receptors were obtained from a man younger than 35 in good health and CMV-seronegative.

This rearrangement joins TRBV6-5 to TRBJ2-7, with TRBD1 matching over 7 bases. The CDR3 length is 14 residues. V dropped 8 bases and J dropped 3; count of bases not matched to a gene: 10. Per the germline V gene, CDR1 is MNHEY and CDR2 is SVGAGI. CDR3 DNA: TGTGCCAGCTCGTGGGACAGAATTGGCTACGAGCAGTACTTC. This gives the protein CASSWDRIGYEQYF.

The V and J genes are TRBV7-9 and TRBJ2-5, with 10 bases matching TRBD1. The CDR3 has 14 residues. Germline V gene lookup returns CDR1 SEHNR and CDR2 FQNEAQ (reference sequence). With 4 bases clipped from V and 11 bases from J, the junction kept 10 bases outside the gene matches. The CDR3 here is CASSSRQGAGEQYF. For the CDR3, the DNA is TGTGCCAGCAGCTCCAGACAGGGGGCAGGAGAGCAGTACTTC.

This clone was found a few times. The chain links TRBV19 to TRBJ2-7; no reliable D call. Germline assignment: CDR1 LNHDA and CDR2 SQIVND (reference sequence). CDR3 length: 13 residues. V dropped 3 bases and J dropped 2 bases, with 8 bases sitting between them. In nucleotides, the CDR3 is TGTGCCAGTAGTATCGCTCTAACCTACGAGCAGTACTTC. Its translation: CASSIALTYEQYF.

V and J are TRBV27 and TRBJ2-5; 7 positions match TRBD2. V lost 3 bases, J lost 4 bases, and 5 bases stayed unmatched. In germline, CDR1 is MNHEY, CDR2 SMNVEV (reference sequence). The CDR3 extends over 14 amino acids. Here the CDR3 reads CASSLGGGRETQYF. The CDR3 nucleotides read TGTGCCAGCAGTTTGGGGGGAGGGCGAGAGACCCAGTACTTC.

V usage is TRBV5-8 and J usage is TRBJ1-2; the D is unclear. CDR1 is SGHTS and CDR2 is YDEGEE in the germline V gene. V dropped 5 bases and J dropped 1 base, with 9 bases sitting between them. The CDR3 extends over 13 amino acids. The CDR3 spells CASSEQSNYGYTF. CDR3 nucleotide sequence: TGTGCCAGCAGTGAACAGAGTAACTATGGCTACACCTTC.

The chain is built from TRBV12-5 and TRBJ1-1; D is uncertain. CDR3 length equals 13 residues. Germline V gene lookup returns CDR1 LGHNT and CDR2 FRNRAP. V gave up 5 bases and J gave up 1 base, with 8 bases separating them. In DNA form, the CDR3 reads TGTGCTAGTGGTCAAGACAAGAACACTGAAGCTTTCTTT. Protein: CASGQDKNTEAFF.

The gene calls are TRBV6-5 and TRBJ2-2; 9 bases fit TRBD1. CDR1 is MNHEY, CDR2 SVGAGI, per germline. This CDR3 is built from 15 residues. V was clipped by 6 bases and J by 2 bases; unmatched bases: 4. The CDR3 protein is CASRLQGANTGELFF. CDR3 nucleotides: TGTGCCAGCAGATTACAGGGGGCAAACACCGGGGAGCTGTTTTTT.

The chain is built from TRBV5-4 and TRBJ2-3, with 11 bases matching TRBD2. V lost 9 bases to trimming and J lost 5 bases; unmatched junction nucleotides: 11. The germline gives CDR1 SGHNT, CDR2 YYREEE (reference sequence). This CDR3 has 15 residues. The CDR3 is CATSGSGRVGDTQYF. The CDR3 nucleotides read TGTGCCACTTCGGGTAGCGGGAGGGTTGGAGATACGCAGTATTTT.

The V call is TRBV5-4, the J call TRBJ2-7, with 10 bases identical to TRBD2. Germline V lookup: CDR1 SGHNT, CDR2 YYREEE (reference sequence). V dropped 1 base and J dropped 6; count of bases not matched to a gene: 7. This CDR3 has 15 residues. For the CDR3, the DNA is TGTGCCAGCAGCTTGTTCTCTAGCGGGAGTGTCGAGCAGTACTTC. It specifies CASSLFSSGSVEQYF.

The rearrangement joins TRBV2 to TRBJ1-4; 9 nucleotides agree with TRBD1. V lost 8 bases, J lost 5 bases, and 12 bases stayed unmatched. Germline CDR1 reads SNHLY; CDR2 reads FYNNEI. The CDR3 sequence is 16 residues long. DNA for the CDR3: TGTGCCAGCGGATGGACAGGGGCTGCCCTAAATGAAAAACTGTTTTTT. This sequence encodes CASGWTGAALNEKLFF.

The chain uses TRBV4-1 and TRBJ2-2; possible D gene TRBD2, 7 bases. The germline V and J ends were trimmed by 1 base and 4 bases, with 19 bases remaining between them. This CDR3 spans 18 amino acids. Germline loops: CDR1 MGHRA, CDR2 YSYEKL. The CDR3 reads CASSQVIGGGVSTGELFF. The DNA of the CDR3 is TGCGCCAGCAGCCAAGTTATTGGGGGGGGCGTAAGCACCGGGGAGCTGTTTTTT.

This chain joins TRBV7-6 and TRBJ1-2; 9 bases are shared with TRBD1. V lost 5 bases, J lost 8 bases, and 12 bases stayed unmatched. This CDR3 has 15 residues. Germline V lookup: CDR1 SGHVS, CDR2 FNYEAQ. CDR3 nucleotide sequence: TGTGCCAGCAGCCTAACCACAGGGGGCACACAAGGCTACACCTTC. This encodes CASSLTTGGTQGYTF.

The V call is TRBV6-1, the J call TRBJ2-1; maybe TRBD2 (5 bases). With 10 bases removed from V and 6 bases from J, the gap between germline ends came to 7 bases. The CDR3 length is 10 residues. Germline loops: CDR1 MNHNS, CDR2 SASEGT. In DNA, the CDR3 is TGTGCCAACAGCGGCAATGAGCAGTTCTTC. Amino acids: CANSGNEQFF.

The CDR3 loop is CASRRTSGSSYNEQFF. Written as DNA, the CDR3 is TGTGCCAGCAGGCGGACTAGCGGGAGCTCCTACAATGAGCAGTTCTTC. V usage is TRBV2 and J usage is TRBJ2-1; 13 bases align to TRBD2. Germline loops: CDR1 SNHLY, CDR2 FYNNEI. V gave up 6 bases and J gave up 0 bases; unmatched junction bases: 2. The CDR3 extends over 16 amino acids.

The gene calls are TRBV11-3 and TRBJ2-7, with 7 bases identical to TRBD1. Germline V gene lookup returns CDR1 SGHNT and CDR2 YENEEA. The CDR3 contains 13 residues. Trimming removed 1 base from V and 4 bases from J; junction bases left unmatched: 1. The CDR3 sequence: CASSLAQGYEQYF. The CDR3 nucleotides read TGTGCCAGCAGCTTAGCACAGGGGTACGAGCAGTACTTC.

The J gene is TRBJ2-7, the V gene TRBV7-2, with D perhaps TRBD2 (6 bases). The V and J ends lost 5 bases and 4 bases respectively, with 18 bases between them. The V gene's germline CDR1 is SGHTA and CDR2 FQGNSA. The CDR3 contains 15 residues. CDR3 amino acids: CASSTKGLAGYEQYF. The DNA for the CDR3 is TGTGCCAGCAGCACCAAGGGGTTGGCGGGGTACGAGCAGTACTTC.

The J gene is TRBJ2-7, the V gene TRBV7-2; tentative D call: TRBD2 (6 bases). V was cut by 5 bases and J by 0 bases, with 11 bases left in between. Germline values: CDR1 SGHTA, CDR2 FQGNSA. The CDR3 contains 14 residues. DNA for the CDR3: TGTGCCAGCAGCGACCAGCGGGTCTCCTACGAGCAGTACTTC. This encodes CASSDQRVSYEQYF.

The chain carries TRBV13 and TRBJ2-7, with D unclear. The V end lost 5 bases, the J end lost 1 base, and 3 bases lay between the germline ends. This CDR3 region has 11 residues. Germline assignment: CDR1 PRHDT and CDR2 FYEKMQ (reference sequence). CDR3 residues: CASSPSYEQYF. The CDR3 region has the DNA TGTGCCAGCAGCCCTTCCTACGAGCAGTACTTC.

This chain joins TRBV28 and TRBJ1-1; D gene unclear. Germline loops: CDR1 MDHEN, CDR2 SYDVKM. The CDR3 sequence is 14 residues long. With 3 bases removed from V and 5 bases from J, the gap between germline ends came to 13 bases. The CDR3 sequence: CASSFELDRTEAFF. In nucleotides, the CDR3 is TGTGCCAGCAGTTTCGAACTAGACCGGACTGAAGCTTTCTTT. Based on the CDR3 plus reference TRBV28 and TRBJ1-1, the full variable domain is DVKVTQSSRYLVKRTGEKVFLECVQDMDHENMFWYRQDPGLGLRLIYFSYDVKMKEKGDIPEGYSVSREKKERFSLILESASTNQTSMYLCASSFELDRTEAFFGQGTRLTVV.

The genes are TRBV18 and TRBJ2-7, with D perhaps TRBD2 (6 bases). Trimming shortened V by 1 base and J by 0 bases, and 16 bases separated the two germline ends. The germline gives CDR1 KGHSH, CDR2 LQKENI. This CDR3 has 17 residues. CDR3: CASSPLRPGGSSYEQYF. The DNA for the CDR3 is TGTGCCAGCTCACCACTAAGGCCAGGAGGGTCCTCCTACGAGCAGTACTTC.

The V gene is TRBV10-2, the J gene TRBJ2-1; 9 bases align to TRBD1. The CDR3 runs 16 residues. Trimming took 2 bases from V and 5 from J; bases not matched to a gene: 7. Germline lookup yields CDR1 WSHSY and CDR2 SAAADI. CDR3 coding DNA: TGCGCCAGCAGTGAGACCGGGACAGGGACCGACAATGAGCAGTTCTTC. Its protein is CASSETGTGTDNEQFF.

The chain employs TRBV5-1 and TRBJ1-1, with unresolved D. The CDR3 spans 14 residues. Germline CDR1 and CDR2: SGHRS and YFSETQ. V lost 2 bases and J 0 bases, leaving 8 bases between the germline ends. Here the CDR3 reads CASSFSGMNTEAFF. CDR3 sequence (DNA): TGCGCCAGCAGCTTCTCGGGGATGAACACTGAAGCTTTCTTT. The variable domain in full, with the rest retrieved from reference TRBV5-1 and TRBJ1-1, is KAGVTQTPRYLIKTRGQQVTLSCSPISGHRSVSWYQQTPGQGLQFLFEYFSETQRNKGNFPGRFSGRQFSNSRSEMNVSTLELGDSALYLCASSFSGMNTEAFFGQGTRLTVV.

V and J are TRBV28 and TRBJ2-7; possibly TRBD2 for D (7 bases). The CDR3 length is 14 residues. V lost 5 bases, J lost 5 bases, and 16 bases lay in between. Germline lookup yields CDR1 MDHEN and CDR2 SYDVKM. The CDR3 is CASSPPGGPHEQYF. Here the CDR3 DNA reads TGTGCCAGCAGTCCCCCGGGGGGCCCCCACGAGCAGTACTTC. The full variable domain, in which reference TRBV28 and TRBJ2-7 provide the parts outside the CDR3, is DVKVTQSSRYLVKRTGEKVFLECVQDMDHENMFWYRQDPGLGLRLIYFSYDVKMKEKGDIPEGYSVSREKKERFSLILESASTNQTSMYLCASSPPGGPHEQYFGPGTRLTVT.

This clone was recorded a few times. The chain has TRBV2 and TRBJ2-1, with a weak D call TRBD2 (6 bases). Trimming removed 5 bases from V and 4 bases from J, with 15 bases in between. Germline V CDR1 and CDR2: SNHLY, FYNNEI. CDR3 length: 15 residues. In DNA form, the CDR3 reads TGTGCCAGCAGTTCTTTAAGGACTACTTACAATGAGCAGTTCTTC. It specifies CASSSLRTTYNEQFF.

The chain couples TRBV2 to TRBJ1-1, with D maybe TRBD1 (6 bases). From germline, CDR1 is SNHLY and CDR2 FYNNEI. The CDR3 is 15 residues long. Trimming stripped 5 bases from V and 0 bases from J, with 13 bases between. The CDR3, as DNA: TGTGCCAGCAGTTACGCAGGGGCCATGAACACTGAAGCTTTCTTT. Protein sequence: CASSYAGAMNTEAFF.